This TCR beta chain came from a study of T cell repertoires in cytomegalovirus infection. For the study at large: Through public TCR beta signatures, both CMV infection and matching HLA type were indicated.

Overall study results and limits: Cumulative frequency of public TCR beta families picked out carriers of CMV plus the relevant HLA. Clonotype analysis showed dominance of the ex vivo response by HLA-C-restricted CMV-specific TCR beta clonotypes.

TCRdb redid the calling of the reads with MiXCR, one entry per CDR3 protein. Among over 250,000 distinct CDR3 sequences, roughly 23% were seen once, and the ten largest hold more than 11%. This clonotype was picked up one time. Its antigen is not identified. Germline CDR1 and CDR2: DFQATT and SNEGSKA (reference sequence). V lost 0 bases, J lost 3 bases, and 18 bases lay in between. CDR3 length: 17 amino acids. The sequencing sample was made of PBMCs. The sequence derives from a human donor in good health (CMV status not recorded). Some clones in this sample may be carry-over from other donors' samples. The V gene is TRBV20-1, the J gene TRBJ1-5, with D perhaps TRBD1 (5 bases). In nucleotides, the CDR3 is TGCAGTGCTAGAGACCGAGGCAGGGCTTGGTACAATCAGCCCCAGCATTTT. The encoded protein is CSARDRGRAWYNQPQHF.